This T cell receptor (beta chain) stems from a study of T cell responses to AZD1222 COVID-19 vaccine. Study-level information: Samples with a second dose at about 4 or about 12 weeks were pooled together.

Only in-frame clones appear in the TCRdb table, and some are missing; sequencing was by immunoSEQ multiplex PCR. The data show around 140,000 clones, with approximately 92% seen just once and around 1.7% held by the top ten. Comment on this clone: Its antigen is undetermined.

The CDR3 has 18 amino acids. Germline V lookup: CDR1 MGHRA, CDR2 YSYEKL. V shed 4 bases and J 6 bases; nucleotides not matched to a gene: 17. Findings of the study overall: Clonal diversity was possibly underestimated; the donors were predominantly white British and more often female. Among those given AZD1222, only 6 or 7 were seropositive at baseline. Elevations in Spike-specific TCR breadth and depth followed administration of two AZD1222 doses.

This sequence was found in an adult in good health. The chain is built from TRBV4-1 and TRBJ2-1, with TRBD2 identical over 8 bases. This material consisted of peripheral blood, taken on day 0 of AZD1222 vaccination. CDR3 in amino acids: CASSLPPGLAGGTNEQFF. For the CDR3, the DNA is TGCGCCAGCAGCCTCCCCCCCGGGCTAGCGGGCGGGACCAATGAGCAGTTCTTC.